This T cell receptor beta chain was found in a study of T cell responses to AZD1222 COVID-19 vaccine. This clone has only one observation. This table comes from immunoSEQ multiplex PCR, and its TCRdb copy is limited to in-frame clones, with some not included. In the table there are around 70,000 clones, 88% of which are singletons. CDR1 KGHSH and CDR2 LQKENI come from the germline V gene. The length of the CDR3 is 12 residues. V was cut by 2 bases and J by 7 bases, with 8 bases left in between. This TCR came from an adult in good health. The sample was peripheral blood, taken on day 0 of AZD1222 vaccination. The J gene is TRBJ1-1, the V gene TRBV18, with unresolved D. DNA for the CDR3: TGTGCCAGCTCACCAGATTGGGATGAAGCTTTCTTT. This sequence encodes CASSPDWDEAFF.